The source of this TCR beta chain is a study of blood T cell repertoires in COVID-19. Original analysis: The authors estimated nucleated cell counts from reference gene primer amplification. Clones were sequenced by immunoSEQ multiplex PCR, and TCRdb holds only the in-frame ones, with some missing. The V and J calls and clone size were taken over from that table, and D and trimming were inferred from the DNA. The top ten hold roughly 7.9% of the sample, which has 110,000 or so clones, 86% seen once. CDR3 length: 17 residues. With 2 bases clipped from V and 2 bases from J, the junction kept 8 bases outside the gene matches. Germline V gene lookup returns CDR1 MGHRA and CDR2 YSYEKL.

The receptor comes from a man in his 70s who had recovered from COVID-19. This rearrangement joins TRBV4-1 to TRBJ2-7; 11 bases align to TRBD2. The specimen sequenced was peripheral blood. The CDR3 nucleotides read TGCGCCAGCAGCCAAAGTAGCGGGGGGGCCGGAACCTACGAGCAGTACTTC. As protein: CASSQSSGGAGTYEQYF.